The 7 T cell receptor beta chains below all came from one sample that was sequenced in a study of lymphopenia after photon versus proton radiotherapy. Clones were read by immunoSEQ multiplex PCR, and TCRdb kept only the in-frame ones, dropping some. The repertoire holds about 24,000 clones, with over 65% as singletons. The sequences come from peripheral blood, collected from a patient treated with photon-based radiotherapy. These receptors were taken from a man in his forties with gastric cancer.

The chain couples TRBV27 to TRBJ2-5; D may be TRBD1 (5 bases). This CDR3 region has 14 residues. The germline V and J ends were trimmed by 1 base and 2 bases, with 8 bases remaining between them. CDR1 and CDR2 (germline): MNHEY, SMNVEV (reference sequence). The CDR3 DNA reads as TGTGCCAGCAGTTTATGGGCAGGGCAAGAGACCCAGTACTTC. It is translated as CASSLWAGQETQYF.

This clone has just one count. The chain has TRBV5-5 and TRBJ2-3; 7 bases map to TRBD1. Germline V gene lookup returns CDR1 SGHKS and CDR2 YYEKEE (reference sequence). Losses at the gene ends were 2 bases for V and 0 bases for J; bases not matched to a gene: 0. This CDR3 contains 14 residues. CDR3 sequence: CASSLQGSTDTQYF. The CDR3 DNA reads as TGTGCCAGCAGCTTACAGGGGAGCACAGATACGCAGTATTTT.

CDR3 amino acids: CASRRTGDNQPQHF. The CDR3 DNA follows: TGTGCCAGCAGACGGACGGGGGACAATCAGCCCCAGCATTTT. The chain links TRBV6-5 to TRBJ1-5, with D possibly being TRBD1 (5 bases). This CDR3 has 14 residues. Germline CDR1 reads MNHEY; CDR2 reads SVGAGI. V lost 6 bases and J 3 bases, leaving 12 bases between the germline ends.

This clone was detected a few times. CDR3 DNA: TGTGCCAGTAGTATCCGGGGACAGGGAGGTCCCCAGTTTTTT. This gives the protein CASSIRGQGGPQFF. V is TRBV19 and J is TRBJ1-4; the match to TRBD1 covers 9 bases. The CDR3 runs to 14 residues. From germline, CDR1 is LNHDA and CDR2 SQIVND (reference sequence). V shed 3 bases, J shed 16 bases, and the junction held 12 bases outside the gene matches. The full variable domain, rest sourced from reference TRBV19 and TRBJ1-4, is DGGITQSPKYLFRKEGQNVTLSCEQNLNHDAMYWYRQDPGQGLRLIYYSQIVNDFQKGDIAEGYSVSREKKESFPLTVTSAQKNPTAFYLCASSIRGQGGPQFFGSGTQLSVL.

The chain joins TRBV29-1 to TRBJ2-7; TRBD1 matches at 9 bases. This CDR3 spans 14 amino acids. The germline CDR1 and CDR2 sequences are SQVTM and ANQGSEA. Trimming at V came to 7 bases and at J to 4 bases, leaving 11 bases not matched to a gene. The CDR3 sequence: CSATGGSGSYEQYF. The DNA of the CDR3 is TGCAGCGCTACAGGGGGCTCGGGATCATACGAGCAGTACTTC.

This clone was observed once. This chain uses TRBV19 with TRBJ1-6; D unclear. Germline CDR1 is LNHDA and CDR2 is SQIVND (reference sequence). Trimming took off 6 bases at V and 7 bases at J, with 16 bases between the two ends. The CDR3 runs to 15 residues. In DNA, the CDR3 is TGTGCCAGTAGCATGGGGTGGTCGGAAAATTCACCCCTCCACTTT. Its protein is CASSMGWSENSPLHF.

The chain joins TRBV7-2 to TRBJ1-6; no clear D. This CDR3 has 15 residues. Germline V CDR1 and CDR2: SGHTA, FQGNSA. V was pared by 0 bases and J by 5 bases, with 8 bases between. CDR3 in DNA: TGTGCCAGCAGCTTAGCAGCGAAACATAATTCACCCCTCCACTTT. This sequence encodes CASSLAAKHNSPLHF.